These 2 T cell receptor beta chains were sequenced from one sample in a study of beta chain features in type 1 diabetes. cDNA synthesis used the whole RNA isolate, giving expressed TCRB sequences. The method was immunoSEQ multiplex PCR; TCRdb's version includes in-frame clones alone and lacks a portion of them. The data contain approximately 250,000 clones, 14% of them singletons. The material sequenced was naive CD4+ T cells from blood. The receptors shown here come from a woman aged 40 to 55 in good health.

The chain employs TRBV2 and TRBJ1-1; weak D call: TRBD1 (6 bases). CDR3 length equals 17 residues. From germline, CDR1 is SNHLY and CDR2 FYNNEI. The germline V and J ends were trimmed by 3 bases and 3 bases, with 20 bases remaining between them. CDR3 sequence (DNA): TGTGCCAGCAGTGATACCACCTGGGCAAAGGGGGACACTGAAGCTTTCTTT. As protein: CASSDTTWAKGDTEAFF.

The chain employs TRBV7-6 and TRBJ2-3; 9 nucleotides align to TRBD2. CDR1 is SGHVS and CDR2 is FNYEAQ in the germline V gene. V dropped 1 base and J dropped 2; count of bases not matched to a gene: 7. The CDR3 length is 17 residues. The chain's CDR3 is CASSLGVAGAITDTQYF. CDR3 sequence (DNA): TGTGCCAGCAGCTTAGGGGTAGCGGGGGCCATCACAGATACGCAGTATTTT.